This is a list of T cell receptor beta chains from one sample in a study of beta chain features in type 1 diabetes. Clones were sequenced by immunoSEQ multiplex PCR, and TCRdb holds only the in-frame ones, with some missing. This table holds approximately 250,000 clones, about 23% found once. The sample consisted of naive CD4+ T cells from blood. The receptors come from a woman younger than 45 with type 1 diabetes. Each CDR3 is given with its conserved first and last residue. The D gene is left open where the match is weak. Only part of the rows carry a size: once, few, many, or a class if the clone is expanded.

TGTGCCAGCAGCTTAGTGGAGGGCACTGGGGCCAACGTCCTGACTTTC CASSLVEGTGANVLTF TRBJ2-6 . TRBV7-6 .
TGTGCCTGGAGCGCGCTGTCCAATCAGCCCCAGCATTTT CAWSALSNQPQHF TRBJ1-5 . TRBV30 .
TGCGCCAGCAGCTTGGATGGCGGGATAAAGACCCAGTACTTC CASSLDGGIKTQYF TRBJ2-5 . TRBV5-1 .
TGTGCCTGGAATGCCGAATTCGGCTCCTACAATGAGCAGTTCTTC CAWNAEFGSYNEQFF TRBJ2-1 . TRBV30 .
TGTGCCAGCAGCTTAGTAGGGTTGGGAGACTACGAGCAGTACTTC CASSLVGLGDYEQYF TRBJ2-7 . TRBV7-2 .
TGCGCCAGCAGCCACGTGTGGGGACAGGCCCCCTACGAGCAGTACTTC CASSHVWGQAPYEQYF TRBJ2-7 . TRBV4-1 TRBD1
TGTGCCTGGGACAGGGAGGGCAATCAGCCCCAGCATTTT CAWDREGNQPQHF TRBJ1-5 . TRBV30 TRBD1
TGCAGCGGGGGGGGTCTCACCGGGGAGCTGTTTTTT CSGGGLTGELFF TRBJ2-2 few TRBV29-1 TRBD2
TGTGCCAGCAGCCAAACAGGGGGCCCCTCCTACGAGCAGTACTTC CASSQTGGPSYEQYF TRBJ2-7 few TRBV6-5 TRBD1
TGTGCCAGCAGCGTCAATAGCGGGAGGGCCTACGAGCAGTACTTC CASSVNSGRAYEQYF TRBJ2-7 few TRBV2 TRBD2
TGTGCCACCGGGGGACTAGCGGAATACAATGAGCAGTTCTTC CATGGLAEYNEQFF TRBJ2-1 . TRBV6-5 TRBD2
TGTGCCAGTAGTATAGATCACGGTCGACAGGTCCACGCGTTCTTC CASSIDHGRQVHAFF TRBJ2-1 . TRBV19 .
TGTGCCAGCACCCTTGGCGGCTCTGGGGCCAACGTCCTGACTTTC CASTLGGSGANVLTF TRBJ2-6 few TRBV28 .
TGTGCCAGCAGTGTTACAGGGTGGGGCACTGAAGCTTTCTTT CASSVTGWGTEAFF TRBJ1-1 few TRBV25-1 .
TGTGCCAGCTCAGGGGGACTAGCGGGAGATGGAGGGGCCAACGTCCTGACTTTC CASSGGLAGDGGANVLTF TRBJ2-6 few TRBV18 TRBD2
TGTGCCAGCACCACCCGGGGCAGGGGGCGCCTCCTAAACTATGGCTACACCTTC CASTTRGRGRLLNYGYTF TRBJ1-2 . TRBV2 TRBD1
TGTGCCAGCAGCTTGGCGGGGGAGAACTATGGCTACACCTTC CASSLAGENYGYTF TRBJ1-2 . TRBV5-4 .
TGCAGCGTGGGACGGGACAGCTCAACTAATGAAAAACTGTTTTTT CSVGRDSSTNEKLFF TRBJ1-4 few TRBV29-1 TRBD1
TGTGCCAGCAGCCCAGGACGGGCCATTAACAGGGGTCTCCACTATGGCTACACCTTC CASSPGRAINRGLHYGYTF TRBJ1-2 few TRBV5-6 TRBD1
TGTGCCATCAGTGCGCCGGACAGTAACACTGAAGCTTTCTTT CAISAPDSNTEAFF TRBJ1-1 . TRBV10-3 .
TGTGCCTGGAGTGTGTACTACGAGCAGTACTTC CAWSVYYEQYF TRBJ2-7 . TRBV30 .
TGCAGTGCCAGTCCCTACAATGAGCAGTTCTTC CSASPYNEQFF TRBJ2-1 few TRBV20-1 .
TGTGCCAGCAGCTTAACCGGGACTTACTTC CASSLTGTYF TRBJ2-5 . TRBV7-9 .
TGTGCCAGCAGTTTATCGCTGAAGACAGGGCGGACTGAAGCTTTCTTT CASSLSLKTGRTEAFF TRBJ1-1 . TRBV28 TRBD1
TGTGCCAGCAGCGGCGGGAGGGGCCACCAAGAGACCCAGTACTTC CASSGGRGHQETQYF TRBJ2-5 . TRBV5-4 TRBD2
TGTGCCATCGGGAAGGGGGTGACAGATACGCAGTATTTT CAIGKGVTDTQYF TRBJ2-3 few TRBV10-3 .
TGTGCCTGGAGTAATCCCCAGGGGTATAGCAATCAGCCCCAGCATTTT CAWSNPQGYSNQPQHF TRBJ1-5 few TRBV30 .
TGTGCCAGCAGCTTCGTGGCGGGAGGGCCGGAGACCCAGTACTTC CASSFVAGGPETQYF TRBJ2-5 few TRBV11-2 TRBD2
TGCGCCAGCAGCTCCTTGGGACTAGCGGGTACCAATGAGCAGTTCTTC CASSSLGLAGTNEQFF TRBJ2-1 . TRBV5-1 TRBD2
TGCGCCAGCAGCTTGGACGCGAACTATGGCTACACCTTC CASSLDANYGYTF TRBJ1-2 . TRBV5-1 .
TGTGCCAGCACCTGGGACAGACTCTATGGCTACACCTTC CASTWDRLYGYTF TRBJ1-2 . TRBV28 TRBD1
TGCAGCGTTGAAGATCGGGAAGCCCAGTACTTC CSVEDREAQYF TRBJ2-5 . TRBV29-1 .
TGTGCCAGCAGCTTTAGGACTAGCGGGGAGACCCAGTACTTC CASSFRTSGETQYF TRBJ2-5 few TRBV7-2 TRBD2
TGTGCCAGCAGTTACTCCCTGGGGGCGGCCCAAGAGACCCAGTACTTC CASSYSLGAAQETQYF TRBJ2-5 few TRBV6-5 .
TGTGCCAGCTCACCGTCCGGCGGTGGAATCAATCAGCCCCAGCATTTT CASSPSGGGINQPQHF TRBJ1-5 . TRBV18 .
TGCAGCGTTGCTAGCGGGCCTCAGCAAGAGACCCAGTACTTC CSVASGPQQETQYF TRBJ2-5 few TRBV29-1 TRBD2
TGTGCCAGCAGTTATCGAGCGGGAGAGACCCAGTACTTC CASSYRAGETQYF TRBJ2-5 . TRBV28 .
TGTGCCAGCAGTGAATCAGGAGGGAAGTGGGAGCAGTACTTC CASSESGGKWEQYF TRBJ2-7 . TRBV25-1 .
TGTGCCTTGCTGGCAGGGGGCCCCGGGAGCGCTGAAGCTTTCTTT CALLAGGPGSAEAFF TRBJ1-1 few TRBV30 TRBD1
TGCGCCAGCAGCCAAGATTCAGGGGGATTGGGCTACACCTTC CASSQDSGGLGYTF TRBJ1-2 once TRBV4-1 TRBD1
TGTGCCAGCAGCTTGGCAAGCGGGAGTGGCACAGATACGCAGTATTTT CASSLASGSGTDTQYF TRBJ2-3 . TRBV5-5 TRBD2
TGTGCCAGCAGTGAATACAGGGGATTTGAAGCTTTCTTT CASSEYRGFEAFF TRBJ1-1 . TRBV25-1 .
TGTGCCACCAGCAGAGGCGGCGACGGTACTGAAGCTTTCTTT CATSRGGDGTEAFF TRBJ1-1 . TRBV15 .
TGTGCCAGCGCCCGGACTAGCGGGAGCTACGAGCAGTACTTC CASARTSGSYEQYF TRBJ2-7 . TRBV9 TRBD2
TGTGCCAGCAGTCTCCTAGGGGGATGGGGCAATCAGCCCCAGCATTTT CASSLLGGWGNQPQHF TRBJ1-5 . TRBV28 .
TGCGCCAGCAGCTTCGGCCTAGCGGACCACAATGAGCAGTTCTTC CASSFGLADHNEQFF TRBJ2-1 few TRBV5-1 TRBD2
TGTGCCAGCAGCCAGGACAGCTATGGCTACACCTTC CASSQDSYGYTF TRBJ1-2 . TRBV2 .
TGCGCCAGCAGCTTGGACGGACAGAACACTGAAGCTTTCTTT CASSLDGQNTEAFF TRBJ1-1 . TRBV5-1 .
TGTGCCAGCAGCCCCTTTGACAGACCCGCGGCTGAAGCTTTCTTT CASSPFDRPAAEAFF TRBJ1-1 few TRBV28 .
TGCGCCAGCAGCTGGGGGACAGGGAACTATGGCTACACCTTC CASSWGTGNYGYTF TRBJ1-2 few TRBV5-1 TRBD1
TGTGCCTGGAGGAGACAGGGGCCGGATCAGCCCCAGCATTTT CAWRRQGPDQPQHF TRBJ1-5 . TRBV30 TRBD1
TGTGCCAGCAGTCGCAACGAGGCGGGAGGAGTCAATGAGCAGTTCTTC CASSRNEAGGVNEQFF TRBJ2-1 . TRBV27 TRBD2
TGTGCCAGCAGCTTAGACAGGGTGGACGGCTACACCTTC CASSLDRVDGYTF TRBJ1-2 few TRBV7-9 .
TGTGCCAGTAGTATAGATTACGGCGGGGTCACAGATACGCAGTATTTT CASSIDYGGVTDTQYF TRBJ2-3 . TRBV19 .
TGTGCCAGCAGCGGGAGGACAGGGGAGGCGAGCGCCTACGAGCAGTACTTC CASSGRTGEASAYEQYF TRBJ2-7 . TRBV7-9 TRBD1
TGCAGCGCCCCAGACTACCAAGAGACCCAGTACTTC CSAPDYQETQYF TRBJ2-5 few TRBV29-1 .
TGTGCCAGCAGCCAAAGGGCTAGCGTTCCACAAGAGACCCAGTACTTC CASSQRASVPQETQYF TRBJ2-5 . TRBV4-2 .